This paragraph reports one TCR beta chain. The data belong to a study of patients and donors after allogeneic stem cell transplantation. Germline CDR1 is DFQATT and CDR2 is SNEGSKA (reference sequence). The CDR3 is made up of 16 amino acids. The V and J ends lost 2 bases and 4 bases, in that order; junction bases with no gene match: 5. MiXCR was run by TCRdb on the RT-PCR reads, yielding one entry per CDR3 protein. This sample has about 960,000 distinct CDR3 sequences, with under 20% found just once. The chain carries TRBV20-1 and TRBJ2-3; 14 nucleotides line up with TRBD2. The sample was blood, either unsorted or a sorted T cell fraction (not recorded which). This sequence was found in a human donor who was either an allogeneic HSCT recipient or a stem cell or donor lymphocyte infusion donor (not recorded which). It is not recorded whose cells these are; they may come from a transplant donor. CDR3 in DNA: TGCAGTGCTAGACCGGGACTAGCGGGAGTTTCAGATACGCAGTATTTT. This gives the protein CSARPGLAGVSDTQYF.